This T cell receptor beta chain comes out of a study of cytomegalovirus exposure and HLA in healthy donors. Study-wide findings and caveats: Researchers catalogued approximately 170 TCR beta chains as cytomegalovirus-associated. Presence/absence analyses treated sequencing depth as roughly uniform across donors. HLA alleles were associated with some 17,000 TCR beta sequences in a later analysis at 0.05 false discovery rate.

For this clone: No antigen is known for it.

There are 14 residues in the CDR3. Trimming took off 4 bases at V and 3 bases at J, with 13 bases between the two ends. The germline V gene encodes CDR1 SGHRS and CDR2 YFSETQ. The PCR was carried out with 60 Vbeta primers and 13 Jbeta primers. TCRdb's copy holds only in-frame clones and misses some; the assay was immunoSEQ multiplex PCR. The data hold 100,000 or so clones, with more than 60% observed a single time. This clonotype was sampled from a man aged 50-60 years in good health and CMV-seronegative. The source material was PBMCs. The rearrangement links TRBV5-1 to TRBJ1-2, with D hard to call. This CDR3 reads CASSPPSGYYGYTF. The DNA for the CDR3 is TGCGCCAGCAGCCCCCCCTCGGGGTACTATGGCTACACCTTC.